The rows below give T cell receptor beta chains drawn from one sample of a study of shared clonotypes between healthy human individuals. Method: immunoSEQ multiplex PCR; TCRdb's copy keeps in-frame clones and lacks some. Among 1.5 million to 2.5 million clones, roughly 94% were seen once, and the ten largest hold more than 0.9%. Sequencing used naive CD8+ T cells sorted from blood. The receptor source for this set is a young man in good health. Each CDR3 is given with its conserved first and last residue. A D gene is named only where the DNA matches it firmly. Clone sizes are given selectively: once, few, many, or a class where the clone is expanded.

TRBV7-8	TRBD1	once	TRBJ2-7	CASSSDRGKDSYEQYF	TGTGCCAGCAGCTCGGACAGGGGAAAGGACTCCTACGAGCAGTACTTC
TRBV4-1	TRBD2	-	TRBJ2-5	CASRPGGSGRAQETQYF	TGCGCCAGCAGACCCGGGGGTAGCGGGAGGGCCCAAGAGACCCAGTACTTC
TRBV27	-	-	TRBJ2-7	CASSFSFRSSDDEQYF	TGTGCCAGCAGTTTCAGCTTCCGGAGCTCCGACGACGAGCAGTACTTC
TRBV6-1	-	-	TRBJ1-1	CASEARGGEAFF	TGTGCCAGCGAAGCTAGGGGGGGCGAAGCTTTCTTT
TRBV7-9	-	-	TRBJ2-1	CASSLTTKGDEQFF	TGTGCCAGCAGCTTGACCACAAAGGGGGATGAGCAGTTCTTC
TRBV11-2	-	-	TRBJ1-4	CASSRGGINEKLFF	TGTGCCAGCAGTCGGGGCGGGATTAATGAAAAACTGTTTTTT
TRBV6-1	-	-	TRBJ1-1	CASSDIRPLGTEAFF	TGTGCCAGCAGTGACATAAGGCCCCTGGGGACTGAAGCTTTCTTT
TRBV6-5	-	-	TRBJ1-2	CASRGDFEPYGYTF	TGTGCCAGCAGGGGGGACTTTGAGCCCTATGGCTACACCTTC
TRBV6-5	-	-	TRBJ1-5	CASSESGIQPQHF	TGTGCCAGCAGCGAGTCAGGGATCCAGCCCCAGCATTTT
TRBV7-6	TRBD2	-	TRBJ2-7	CASSPLAEGYEQYF	TGTGCCAGCAGCCCCCTAGCGGAGGGCTACGAGCAGTACTTC
TRBV6-4	TRBD1	-	TRBJ1-5	CASSDLGQGRNQPQHF	TGTGCCAGCAGTGACCTCGGACAGGGGCGGAATCAGCCCCAGCATTTT
TRBV27	TRBD2	-	TRBJ2-5	CASSLAMVGGGQETQYF	TGTGCCAGCAGTTTAGCGATGGTCGGGGGGGGACAAGAGACCCAGTACTTC
TRBV5-6	TRBD2	-	TRBJ2-1	CASSLATSGGNEQFF	TGTGCCAGCAGCTTGGCGACCTCGGGGGGGAATGAGCAGTTCTTC
TRBV21-1	-	-	TRBJ1-2	CASSPRADNYGYTF	TGTGCCAGCAGCCCCCGGGCAGACAACTATGGCTACACCTTC
TRBV27	-	-	TRBJ1-6	CASSLRQPNYNSPLHF	TGTGCCAGCAGTTTAAGACAGCCAAATTATAATTCACCCCTCCACTTT
TRBV5-6	TRBD2	-	TRBJ2-7	CASSLGLAEAYEQYF	TGTGCCAGCAGTTTGGGACTAGCGGAGGCCTACGAGCAGTACTTC
TRBV9	TRBD1	-	TRBJ2-1	CASSNRDRVYNEQFF	TGTGCCAGCAGCAACCGGGACAGGGTATACAATGAGCAGTTCTTC
TRBV7-6	-	-	TRBJ2-4	CASSHGNIQYF	TGTGCCAGCAGCCATGGGAACATTCAGTACTTC
TRBV30	TRBD2	-	TRBJ2-3	CAWSVNRLADTDTQYF	TGTGCCTGGAGTGTAAATCGTCTAGCGGACACAGATACGCAGTATTTT
TRBV19	-	once	TRBJ1-1	CASSTWATFF	TGTGCCAGTAGTACGTGGGCGACTTTCTTT
TRBV29-1	-	-	TRBJ1-1	CSVLTLGAEAFF	TGCAGCGTTCTCACTTTGGGGGCTGAAGCTTTCTTT
TRBV11-2	TRBD2	-	TRBJ2-3	CASSFGEGPDTQYF	TGTGCCAGCAGCTTCGGGGAGGGTCCAGATACGCAGTATTTT
TRBV28	-	-	TRBJ1-2	CASSFYARGYGYTF	TGTGCCAGCAGTTTTTACGCGCGAGGCTATGGCTACACCTTC
TRBV30	-	-	TRBJ2-3	CAWIVLGETDTQYF	TGTGCCTGGATAGTGTTGGGGGAAACAGATACGCAGTATTTT
TRBV9	-	-	TRBJ1-4	CASSVYGANEKLFF	TGTGCCAGCAGCGTTTACGGAGCTAATGAAAAACTGTTTTTT
TRBV4-1	-	-	TRBJ2-7	CASSQAGVGAYEQYF	TGCGCCAGCAGCCAAGCAGGAGTTGGGGCCTACGAGCAGTACTTC
TRBV6-5	-	-	TRBJ2-1	CASSYSGLGVNEQFF	TGTGCCAGCAGTTACTCGGGGTTGGGGGTAAATGAGCAGTTCTTC
TRBV7-6	-	-	TRBJ1-1	CASSEGPYTEAFF	TGTGCCAGCAGCGAGGGACCTTACACTGAAGCTTTCTTT
TRBV9	-	once	TRBJ2-7	CASSVSDSYEQYF	TGTGCCAGCAGCGTCTCGGATTCCTACGAGCAGTACTTC
TRBV19	-	-	TRBJ2-1	CASSIVSSYNEQFF	TGTGCCAGTAGTATAGTAAGCTCCTACAATGAGCAGTTCTTC
TRBV29-1	TRBD1	-	TRBJ2-2	CSVDGTVTGELFF	TGCAGCGTTGATGGGACAGTGACCGGGGAGCTGTTTTTT
TRBV30	TRBD1	once	TRBJ1-1	CAWKWTGGNTEAFF	TGTGCCTGGAAATGGACAGGGGGGAACACTGAAGCTTTCTTT
TRBV13	-	once	TRBJ1-3	CASSSLEGGGTSSGNTIYF	TGTGCCAGCAGCTCACTGGAGGGTGGAGGGACGAGCTCTGGAAACACCATATATTTT
TRBV9	-	-	TRBJ1-1	CASSVEDGPEAFF	TGTGCCAGCAGCGTAGAAGACGGACCTGAAGCTTTCTTT
TRBV4-1	-	-	TRBJ2-2	CASSQGRNTGELFF	TGCGCCAGCAGCCAAGGCAGAAACACCGGGGAGCTGTTTTTT
TRBV4-3	-	-	TRBJ1-5	CASSQEYSNQPQHF	TGCGCCAGCAGCCAAGAGTATAGCAATCAGCCCCAGCATTTT
TRBV6-5	TRBD1	-	TRBJ1-1	CASSYVGQGMNTEAFF	TGTGCCAGCAGTTACGTGGGACAGGGGATGAACACTGAAGCTTTCTTT
TRBV30	TRBD1	-	TRBJ1-2	CAWSSDRENHYGYTF	TGTGCCTGGAGTTCCGACAGGGAAAATCACTATGGCTACACCTTC
TRBV5-6	TRBD1	-	TRBJ2-7	CASSWDRGHEQYF	TGTGCCAGCAGCTGGGACAGGGGGCACGAGCAGTACTTC
TRBV6-6	TRBD2	-	TRBJ2-7	CASSYVGGITYEQYF	TGTGCCAGCAGTTACGTGGGAGGGATCACCTACGAGCAGTACTTC
TRBV7-9	-	-	TRBJ2-7	CASSHRDHYEQYF	TGTGCCAGCAGCCATAGGGACCACTACGAGCAGTACTTC
TRBV7-9	TRBD2	-	TRBJ2-1	CASSSEAGGPMDNEQFF	TGTGCCAGCAGCTCAGAGGCGGGAGGGCCGATGGACAATGAGCAGTTCTTC
TRBV7-8	TRBD2	-	TRBJ2-7	CASSLLAGKGYEQYF	TGTGCCAGCAGCTTATTAGCGGGAAAGGGATACGAGCAGTACTTC
TRBV6-1	-	-	TRBJ2-7	CASSEAGQSSYEQYF	TGTGCCAGCAGTGAAGCTGGACAGAGCTCCTACGAGCAGTACTTC
TRBV4-1	-	-	TRBJ1-2	CASSQEFGEGYTF	TGCGCCAGCAGCCAAGAATTTGGAGAGGGCTACACCTTC